The 6 T cell receptor beta chains presented below share a single source sample, sequenced in a study of neurological immune-mediated disorders. The sample's time point: longitudinal time-point 2. TCRdb called the 5' RACE reads again in MiXCR, with one record for every CDR3 protein. The table records tens of thousands of distinct CDR3 sequences, 13% of them present only once. What was sequenced was PBMCs. These receptor sequences come from a female donor with HTLV-1-associated myelopathy (HAM/TSP).

Worth noting for this clonotype: This could be a read error, since a much larger clone is one nucleotide away. The conserved phenylalanine or tryptophan is not found at the CDR3 terminus, so this likely reflects a read error. This chain joins TRBV10-3 and TRBJ2-1; 8 bases align to TRBD1. From germline, CDR1 is ENHRY and CDR2 SYGVKD. The J segment lost 8 bases and the V segment lost 10 bases, leaving 4 bases of the junction unmatched. CDR3 length: 11 residues. The CDR3 loop is CATGGGDEQFV. The CDR3 DNA reads as TGTGCCACAGGGGGCGGAGATGAGCAGTTCGTC.

This clonotype was detected ten times or more. The V call is TRBV5-1, the J call TRBJ2-7, with 8 bases that match TRBD1. V shed 3 bases, J shed 2 bases, and the junction held 4 bases outside the gene matches. The germline V gene has CDR1 SGHRS and CDR2 YFSETQ. The CDR3 covers 14 residues. CDR3 sequence (DNA): TGCGCCAGCAGCTGGGGGACAGGCACCTACGAGCAGTACTTC. It encodes CASSWGTGTYEQYF. Complete variable domain (other parts from reference TRBV5-1 and TRBJ2-7): KAGVTQTPRYLIKTRGQQVTLSCSPISGHRSVSWYQQTPGQGLQFLFEYFSETQRNKGNFPGRFSGRQFSNSRSEMNVSTLELGDSALYLCASSWGTGTYEQYFGPGTRLTVT.

V is TRBV11-3 and J is TRBJ2-2; D perhaps matches TRBD2 (5 bases). Trimming left V 3 bases short and J 0 bases short, with 5 bases between. This CDR3 has 14 residues. Germline values: CDR1 SGHNT, CDR2 YENEEA. The CDR3 loop reads CASSLRANTGELFF. The CDR3 DNA is TGTGCCAGCAGCTTGAGGGCGAACACCGGGGAGCTGTTTTTT.

The rearrangement links TRBV5-6 to TRBJ2-3; 7 nucleotides line up with TRBD1. CDR3 length: 17 amino acids. Per the germline V gene, CDR1 is SGHDT and CDR2 is YYEEEE. Losses at the gene ends were 0 bases for V and 0 bases for J; bases not matched to a gene: 7. The CDR3 DNA follows: TGTGCCAGCAGCTTGGGGGGGACAGTGAGCAGCACAGATACGCAGTATTTT. Translated, it gives CASSLGGTVSSTDTQYF.

The sample holds many counts of this clonotype. V gene TRBV24-1 combines with J gene TRBJ2-3, with 9 bases fitting TRBD2. The CDR3 has 15 residues. Germline V gives CDR1 KGHDR, CDR2 SFDVKD. J gave up 2 bases and V 5 bases, and 4 bases lay outside the gene matches. DNA for the CDR3: TGTGCCACCAGTGTAGCGGGGGCTACCACAGATACGCAGTATTTT. The encoded protein is CATSVAGATTDTQYF.

The V call is TRBV20-1, the J call TRBJ2-1; the match to TRBD1 covers 7 bases. This CDR3 has 16 amino acids. The V gene's germline CDR1 is DFQATT and CDR2 SNEGSKA (reference sequence). The junction had 7 bases not matched to a gene; V was cut back by 0 bases and J by 2 bases. As DNA, the CDR3 is TGCAGTGCTAGAGATAGTGGCGGACAGGCCTACAATGAGCAGTTCTTC. It encodes CSARDSGGQAYNEQFF.